The 5 T cell receptor beta chains listed next were all sequenced from one sample in a study of shared clonotypes between healthy human individuals. Assay: immunoSEQ multiplex PCR; the TCRdb copy retains only in-frame clones and omits some. Of about 680,000 clones listed, approximately 79% are singletons. What was sequenced was memory CD4+ T cells sorted from blood. Subset: CD45RA-negative fraction. The receptors here all came from a woman aged 30 to 39 in good health.

This chain links TRBV4-2 with TRBJ2-3, with 9 bases that match TRBD2. This CDR3 is built from 15 residues. V lost 1 base and J lost 6; bases outside the gene matches: 5. CDR1 and CDR2 from the germline V gene are LGHNA and YNFKEQ. The CDR3 DNA reads TGTGCCAGCAGCCAAGGACTAGCGGCGGGGGATACGCAGTATTTT. This gives the protein CASSQGLAAGDTQYF.

CDR3 bases: TGTGCCCTAGGCGGCGGGGCCAGGGAAAAACTGTTTTTT. Its translation: CALGGGAREKLFF. This chain connects TRBV2 to TRBJ1-4, with a tentative D call TRBD1 (5 bases). The V and J ends lost 11 bases and 8 bases respectively, with 18 bases between them. The CDR3 totals 13 residues. Germline lookup yields CDR1 SNHLY and CDR2 FYNNEI.

This clone has more than one count but fewer than ten. The V and J genes are TRBV6-1 and TRBJ2-7; 8 bases agree with TRBD1. The germline CDR1 and CDR2 sequences are MNHNS and SASEGT. The V gene end was trimmed by 7 bases and the J gene end by 7 bases; junction bases not matched to a gene: 15. This CDR3 has 15 amino acids. The CDR3 region is CASNLGLGQAWEQYF. DNA for the CDR3: TGTGCCAGCAATCTAGGGTTGGGACAGGCCTGGGAGCAGTACTTC.

The V call is TRBV19, the J call TRBJ2-6; the D is unclear. Per germline, CDR1 LNHDA and CDR2 SQIVND (reference sequence). The CDR3 length is 16 residues. V was shortened by 7 bases and J by 1 base, with 14 bases between the two germline ends. This CDR3 reads CASTSSPGSGANVLTF. In DNA, the CDR3 is TGTGCCAGTACCTCCTCCCCGGGTTCTGGGGCCAACGTCCTGACTTTC.

This chain connects TRBV19 to TRBJ1-1, with D perhaps matching TRBD1 (6 bases). Deletions cut 0 bases from V and 8 bases from J, with 10 bases between. Germline CDR1 LNHDA, CDR2 SQIVND (reference sequence). This CDR3 has 13 residues. As DNA, the CDR3 is TGTGCCAGTAGTATAGACAGGGGAGGAGAAGCTTTCTTT. Protein: CASSIDRGGEAFF.